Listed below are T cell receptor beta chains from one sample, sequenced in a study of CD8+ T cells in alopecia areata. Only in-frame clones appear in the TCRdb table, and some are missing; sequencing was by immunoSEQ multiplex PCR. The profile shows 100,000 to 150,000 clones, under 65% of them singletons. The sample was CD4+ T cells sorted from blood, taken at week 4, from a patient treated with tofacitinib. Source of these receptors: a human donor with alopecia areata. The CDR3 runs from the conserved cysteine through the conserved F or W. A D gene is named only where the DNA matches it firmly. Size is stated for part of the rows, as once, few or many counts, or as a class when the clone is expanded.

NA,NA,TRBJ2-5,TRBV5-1,TGCGCCAGCAGTCTAGAAGAGACCCAGTACTTC,CASSLEETQYF
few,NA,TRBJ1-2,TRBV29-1,TGCAGCAGTCCGTCAGGGGCCGGCTATGGCTACACCTTC,CSSPSGAGYGYTF
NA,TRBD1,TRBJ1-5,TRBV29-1,TGCAGCGTTGGTTTGGGACAGGGCTCAGACAATCAGCCCCAGCATTTT,CSVGLGQGSDNQPQHF
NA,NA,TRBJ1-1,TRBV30,TGTGCCGGGAATAGGGTGAACACTGAAGCTTTCTTT,CAGNRVNTEAFF
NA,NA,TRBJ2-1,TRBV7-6,TGTGCCAGCAGCCAAACGGTCCGGGGGCCTCGCAATGAGCAGTTCTTC,CASSQTVRGPRNEQFF
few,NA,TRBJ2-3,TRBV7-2,TGTGCCAGCAGCAAGGACTCCTGGGGGACGCAGTATTTT,CASSKDSWGTQYF
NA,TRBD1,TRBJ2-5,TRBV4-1,TGCGCCAGCAGCCCGCGGGACAGGGGATTGATAGAGACCCAGTACTTC,CASSPRDRGLIETQYF
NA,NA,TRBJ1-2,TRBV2,TGTGCCAGCAGTGAACGTCAGGGTAACTATGGCTACACCTTC,CASSERQGNYGYTF
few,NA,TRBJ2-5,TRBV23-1,TGCGCCAGCAGTCAATGCAGGGCCACGCAAGAGACCCAGTACTTC,CASSQCRATQETQYF
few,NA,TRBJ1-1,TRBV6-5,TGTGCCAGCAGTTACGTGGGGAAGGGGGGTGAAGCTTTCTTT,CASSYVGKGGEAFF
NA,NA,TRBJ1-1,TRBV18,TGTGCCAGCTCACCGGAGGCGCGGGACACTGAAGCTTTCTTT,CASSPEARDTEAFF
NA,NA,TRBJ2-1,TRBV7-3,TGTGCCAGCAGCTTCTTCGGGGATTACAATGAGCAGTTCTTC,CASSFFGDYNEQFF
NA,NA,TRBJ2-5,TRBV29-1,TGCAGCGTTGAAGATCTAGGCGCCCAGTACTTC,CSVEDLGAQYF
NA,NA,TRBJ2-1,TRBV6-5,TGTGCCAGCAGTTACTCGTGGGCGGGGACCTACAATGAGCAGTTCTTC,CASSYSWAGTYNEQFF
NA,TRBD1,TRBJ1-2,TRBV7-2,TGTGCCAGCAGCCGACAGGGTGATGATGGCTACACCTTC,CASSRQGDDGYTF
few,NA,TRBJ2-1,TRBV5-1,TGCGCCAGCAGCCCAGGGTCAACCTACAATGAGCAGTTCTTC,CASSPGSTYNEQFF
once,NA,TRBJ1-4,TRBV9,TGTGCCAGCAGCTTTACACAGGCAACTAATGAAAAACTGTTTTTT,CASSFTQATNEKLFF
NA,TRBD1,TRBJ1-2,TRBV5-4,TGTGCCAGCAATCTACAGGGGTCGTATGGCTACACCTTC,CASNLQGSYGYTF
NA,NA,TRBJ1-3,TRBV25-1,TGTGCCAGCAGTGAGGGGCACTCTGGAAACACCATATATTTT,CASSEGHSGNTIYF
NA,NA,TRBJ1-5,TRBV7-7,TGTGCCTTGACCCGGGGCGTCACCCCCCATCAGCCCCAGCATTTT,CALTRGVTPHQPQHF
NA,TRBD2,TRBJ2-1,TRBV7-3,TGTGCCAGCAGCTTAAGGCGGGAGCGTGGGAATGAGCAGTTCTTC,CASSLRRERGNEQFF
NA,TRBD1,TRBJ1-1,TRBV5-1,TGCGCCAGCAGCCCGGTAAACAGGGGTGGCACTGAAGCTTTCTTT,CASSPVNRGGTEAFF
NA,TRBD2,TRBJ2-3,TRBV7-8,TGTGCCAGCAGCCCGACTAGCGGGATAGGAGATACGCAGTATTTT,CASSPTSGIGDTQYF
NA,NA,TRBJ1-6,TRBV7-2,TGTGCCAGCAGCTTCCGAGGGAGCGATTCACCCCTCCACTTT,CASSFRGSDSPLHF
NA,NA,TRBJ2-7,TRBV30,TGTGCCTGGAGTTCGGGACGGGAGCAGTACTTC,CAWSSGREQYF
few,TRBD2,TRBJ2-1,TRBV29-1,TGCAGCGTTGGCCGTCCTAGCGGGGGGGCAGGCAATGAGCAGTTCTTC,CSVGRPSGGAGNEQFF
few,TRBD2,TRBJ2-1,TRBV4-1,TGCGCCAGCAGCCCCAGAGAGCGGGAGGGCGATGAGCAGTTCTTC,CASSPREREGDEQFF
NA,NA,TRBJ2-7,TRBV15,TGTGCCACCAGCAGAGATCGTAGCTCCTACGAGCAGTACTTC,CATSRDRSSYEQYF